Listed below are T cell receptor beta chains from one sample, sequenced in a study of OX40 agonist ivuxolimab in advanced cancers. Libraries were prepared by immunoSEQ multiplex PCR; TCRdb keeps only in-frame clonotypes and omits some of them. The data contain about 64,000 clones, about four fifths of them seen just once; the ten biggest clones take up roughly 1.2%. The source material was CD4+ or CD8+ T cells sorted from blood, sampled in a trial of the OX40 agonist ivuxolimab. Source of these receptors: an adult with an advanced solid tumor such as melanoma, head and neck, liver or kidney cancer. Each CDR3 is given with its conserved first and last residue. D genes are given only for firm matches. Clone size is stated in some rows and not others, as once, few, many or a class when expanded.

clone size	D gene	V gene	J gene	CDR3 protein	CDR3 DNA
-	TRBD2	TRBV19	TRBJ2-5	CASSIESRTSGRIPETQYF	TGTGCCAGTAGTATAGAATCTCGGACTAGCGGGAGAATCCCAGAGACCCAGTACTTC
-	-	TRBV10-2	TRBJ1-1	CASSLQGRGEAFF	TGCGCCAGCAGTTTACAGGGCCGGGGTGAAGCTTTCTTT
-	-	TRBV6-5	TRBJ1-6	CASRLQGGNSPLHF	TGTGCCAGCAGACTTCAGGGTGGTAATTCACCCCTCCACTTT
few	-	TRBV2	TRBJ1-1	CASSEGKSLSEAFF	TGTGCCAGCAGTGAGGGAAAATCCTTATCTGAAGCTTTCTTT
-	TRBD1	TRBV18	TRBJ1-2	CASSPGTAYGYTF	TGTGCCAGCTCACCCGGGACAGCCTATGGCTACACCTTC
-	-	TRBV30	TRBJ1-2	CAWSRAGRNYGYTF	TGTGCCTGGAGTAGAGCAGGGCGGAACTATGGCTACACCTTC
-	-	TRBV14	TRBJ2-7	CASSQGRQVYEQYF	TGTGCCAGCAGCCAAGGGAGACAGGTTTACGAGCAGTACTTC
-	TRBD1	TRBV9	TRBJ2-5	CASSRPGQGSKETQYF	TGTGCCAGCAGCCGACCCGGACAGGGTTCCAAGGAGACCCAGTACTTC
once	-	TRBV6-1	TRBJ1-2	CASMRGQTYGYTF	TGTGCCAGCATGCGGGGACAAACCTATGGCTACACCTTC
-	-	TRBV27	TRBJ1-5	CASSSTRVSNQPQHF	TGTGCCAGCAGTTCTACTCGGGTTAGCAATCAGCCCCAGCATTTT
-	-	TRBV19	TRBJ1-1	CASIRWGVQGTEAFF	TGTGCCAGTATTCGGTGGGGGGTGCAGGGCACTGAAGCTTTCTTT
-	TRBD2	TRBV28	TRBJ2-7	CASTDGGLAAYEQYF	TGTGCCAGCACCGACGGGGGACTAGCGGCCTACGAGCAGTACTTC
-	-	TRBV2	TRBJ1-2	CASSDPGGVYTF	TGTGCCAGCAGTGACCCCGGGGGGGTCTACACCTTC
-	-	TRBV5-1	TRBJ1-1	CASSLEAGSEAFF	TGCGCCAGCAGCTTGGAAGCCGGAAGTGAAGCTTTCTTT
-	-	TRBV6-5	TRBJ2-1	CASSYVGGLVAEQFF	TGTGCCAGCAGTTACGTAGGTGGGTTGGTGGCCGAGCAGTTCTTC
many	-	TRBV30	TRBJ2-4	CAWSPRQVGNIQYF	TGTGCCTGGAGTCCTCGACAGGTGGGGAACATTCAGTACTTC
-	-	TRBV2	TRBJ2-2	CAGRVVGTGELFF	TGTGCCGGCAGGGTTGTTGGTACAGGGGAGCTGTTTTTT
-	TRBD1	TRBV6-5	TRBJ1-5	CASSQRGRNQPQHF	TGTGCCAGCAGCCAAAGGGGGCGAAATCAGCCCCAGCATTTT
-	TRBD1	TRBV19	TRBJ1-1	CASSPRARGAQSEAFF	TGTGCCAGTAGTCCCAGGGCCAGGGGGGCGCAGAGTGAAGCTTTCTTT
-	TRBD1	TRBV5-4	TRBJ2-1	CASSSAPGQGAYNEQFF	TGTGCCAGCAGCAGCGCACCGGGACAGGGAGCCTACAATGAGCAGTTCTTC
few	-	TRBV5-6	TRBJ2-5	CASSLRRLGGETQYF	TGTGCCAGCAGCTTGAGGCGACTAGGCGGAGAGACCCAGTACTTC
-	TRBD2	TRBV5-1	TRBJ2-7	CASSPGLAEQYF	TGCGCCAGCAGCCCGGGACTAGCCGAGCAGTACTTC
-	-	TRBV7-2	TRBJ1-2	CASSHSGLTNYGYTF	TGTGCCAGCAGCCATTCCGGGCTGACTAACTATGGCTACACCTTC
-	-	TRBV2	TRBJ2-5	CASSRAGAIQETQYF	TGTGCCAGCAGTCGGGCGGGGGCTATCCAAGAGACCCAGTACTTC
-	-	TRBV9	TRBJ2-3	CASSQRLEGTDTQYF	TGTGCCAGCAGCCAACGGCTAGAGGGCACAGATACGCAGTATTTT
once	TRBD1	TRBV25-1	TRBJ1-2	CATTGTGSYGYTF	TGTGCCACCACCGGGACAGGGTCCTATGGCTACACCTTC
-	-	TRBV12-5	TRBJ2-1	CASGLVIGNEQFF	TGTGCTAGTGGTTTGGTAATCGGGAATGAGCAGTTCTTC
-	-	TRBV19	TRBJ1-2	CASSPQKAPGVGYTF	TGTGCCAGTAGTCCCCAAAAAGCCCCAGGGGTTGGCTACACCTTC
-	-	TRBV7-2	TRBJ2-1	CASSNYNEQFF	TGTGCCAGCAGCAACTACAATGAGCAGTTCTTC
-	-	TRBV6-5	TRBJ1-4	CASRRTVGNEKLFF	TGTGCCAGCCGACGGACTGTTGGGAATGAAAAACTGTTTTTT
-	-	TRBV5-4	TRBJ2-1	CASRSRDLYNEQFF	TGTGCCAGCCGTAGCCGGGACTTATACAATGAGCAGTTCTTC
-	-	TRBV2	TRBJ2-2	CASSAGQPRDLNTGELFF	TGTGCCAGCAGTGCCGGGCAGCCCCGAGATTTGAACACCGGGGAGCTGTTTTTT
-	-	TRBV27	TRBJ1-6	CASSLRARYGQGGSPLHF	TGTGCCAGCAGTTTAAGGGCGAGGTATGGGCAGGGTGGTTCACCCCTCCACTTT
-	-	TRBV30	TRBJ1-5	CAWSGQGLQPQHF	TGTGCCTGGAGTGGCCAGGGTCTGCAGCCCCAGCATTTT
-	TRBD2	TRBV5-1	TRBJ2-7	CASSFTRTSGRVYF	TGCGCCAGCAGCTTTACTAGGACTAGCGGGAGGGTGTACTTC
-	-	TRBV2	TRBJ2-1	CASSTDSNAEQFF	TGTGCCAGCAGTACGGACAGTAATGCTGAGCAGTTCTTC
-	-	TRBV5-1	TRBJ2-7	CASRAEIGSSYEQYF	TGCGCCAGCAGGGCCGAAATTGGAAGCTCCTACGAGCAGTACTTC
once	TRBD2	TRBV5-1	TRBJ2-3	CASSSGGPSDTQYF	TGCGCCAGCAGCTCGGGGGGGCCTTCAGATACGCAGTATTTT
-	-	TRBV5-1	TRBJ2-6	CASTDGNVLTF	TGCGCCAGCACCGACGGTAACGTCCTGACTTTC
-	-	TRBV7-9	TRBJ2-3	CASSLSGADTQYF	TGTGCCAGCAGCTTATCCGGGGCAGATACGCAGTATTTT
-	-	TRBV6-1	TRBJ1-2	CASSRAGRSGYTF	TGTGCCAGCAGTCGGGCCGGTCGGTCTGGCTACACCTTC
-	-	TRBV5-4	TRBJ1-1	CASSPPNKMNTEAFF	TGTGCCAGCAGCCCACCCAACAAAATGAACACTGAAGCTTTCTTT
-	-	TRBV7-2	TRBJ1-2	CASSPLDRNGYTF	TGTGCCAGCAGCCCACTAGACAGAAATGGCTACACCTTC
-	TRBD1	TRBV5-8	TRBJ2-5	CASSLSGTGKTQYF	TGTGCCAGCAGCTTATCGGGGACAGGGAAGACCCAGTACTTC
-	TRBD1	TRBV2	TRBJ1-2	CASSALPGTGGGYTF	TGTGCCAGCAGTGCCCTCCCTGGGACAGGGGGCGGCTACACCTTC
-	-	TRBV6-6	TRBJ2-7	CASTIGQRHEQYF	TGTGCCAGCACTATAGGACAGAGACACGAGCAGTACTTC